This T cell receptor beta chain is from a study of blood T cells in healthy people across ages. Regarding the study as a whole: Diversity figures derived from one million T cells were judged to underestimate the true value. Per-million-T-cell TCR beta diversity fell roughly linearly with age. Long-lived and aged donors differed, with more naive CD4+ cells and higher diversity in the long-lived.

Together with a sample-barcoded 5' primer, a J-beta primer mix was included in a second PCR lasting roughly 7 to 11 cycles. TCRdb processed the 5' RACE reads anew with MiXCR; each CDR3 protein has one entry. This sample carries some 710,000 distinct CDR3 sequences, 20% to 25% of them seen once, and the ten largest clones take around 21%. Each donor was a healthy Caucasian individual from Russia, aged roughly 6 to 95. This clonotype was found a few times. The target antigen is unknown. This CDR3 is 16 amino acids long. V dropped 3 bases and J dropped 0; count of bases not matched to a gene: 5. CDR1 and CDR2 from the germline V gene are DFQATT and SNEGSKA (reference sequence).

Sequencing input: blood. The receptor was isolated from a man aged 65-85 years in good health. The rearrangement joins TRBV20-1 to TRBJ1-4; TRBD1 agrees at 9 bases. Here the CDR3 reads CSASDGTGTTNEKLFF. The CDR3 DNA follows: TGCAGTGCTAGTGACGGGACAGGGACAACTAATGAAAAACTGTTTTTT.